This T cell receptor (beta chain) is from a study of blood T cells in healthy people across ages. Study context: About one barcoded beta molecule per two T cells was captured by template switching.

Together with a sample-barcoded 5' primer, a J-beta primer mix was included in a second PCR lasting about 6 to 11 cycles. The template-switch adaptor was a 5' adaptor with 12 random nucleotides. It tagged each cDNA molecule. TCRdb recomputed calls from the 5' RACE reads with MiXCR, one row per CDR3 protein. The data hold 700,000 or so distinct CDR3 sequences, with 22% observed a single time. Donors were systemically healthy Caucasian individuals from Russia aged about 6 to 95 years. The authors isolated at least 7 million PBMCs per sample. With 0 bases removed from V and 7 bases from J, the gap between germline ends came to 16 bases. The germline gives CDR1 DFQATT, CDR2 SNEGSKA (reference sequence). The CDR3 consists of 15 residues.

The TCR sequence derives from an older man in good health. Specimen: blood. This sequence joins TRBV20-1 and TRBJ1-5; perhaps TRBD1 as D (6 bases). CDR3: CSARDQAGGVQPQHF. In DNA form, the CDR3 reads TGCAGTGCTAGAGATCAGGCGGGGGGCGTGCAGCCCCAGCATTTT.